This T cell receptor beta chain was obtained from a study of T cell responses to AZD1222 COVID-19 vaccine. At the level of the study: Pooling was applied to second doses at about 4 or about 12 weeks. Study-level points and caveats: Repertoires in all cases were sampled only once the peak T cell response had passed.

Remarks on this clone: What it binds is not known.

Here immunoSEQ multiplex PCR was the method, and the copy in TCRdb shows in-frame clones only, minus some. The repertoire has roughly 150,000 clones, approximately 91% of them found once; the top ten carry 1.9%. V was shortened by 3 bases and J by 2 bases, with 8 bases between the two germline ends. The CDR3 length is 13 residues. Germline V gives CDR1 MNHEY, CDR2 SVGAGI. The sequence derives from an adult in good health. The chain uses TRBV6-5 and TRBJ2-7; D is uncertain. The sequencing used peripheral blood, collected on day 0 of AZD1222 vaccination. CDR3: CASSYLLAYEQYF. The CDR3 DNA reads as TGTGCCAGCAGTTATCTGCTGGCCTACGAGCAGTACTTC.